This T cell receptor (beta chain) was sequenced for a study of a mutant IDH1 vaccine in newly diagnosed glioma. Turning to this clone: Its target is not known.

CDR3 length: 14 amino acids. CDR1 MNHEY and CDR2 SMNVEV come from the germline V gene (reference sequence). J gave up 6 bases and V 6 bases, and 9 bases lay outside the gene matches. Time point specified: week 35, safety follow-up. Every vaccine dose comprised 300 ug of mutant IDH1 20-mer peptide plus topical imiquimod. Generated by immunoSEQ multiplex PCR, the TCRdb table keeps only in-frame clones and is missing some. The sample yields about 50,000 clones, 80% to 95% seen once. This receptor was taken from a man in his forties or fifties with glioma. The sequenced sample was PBMCs, obtained from a glioma patient whose treatment included an IDH1 peptide vaccine. The gene calls are TRBV27 and TRBJ2-7; 9 positions match TRBD2. The CDR3 region has the DNA TGTGCCAGCAGACTAGCGGGCCTCTCCAGCGAGCAGTACTTC. Its translation is CASRLAGLSSEQYF.